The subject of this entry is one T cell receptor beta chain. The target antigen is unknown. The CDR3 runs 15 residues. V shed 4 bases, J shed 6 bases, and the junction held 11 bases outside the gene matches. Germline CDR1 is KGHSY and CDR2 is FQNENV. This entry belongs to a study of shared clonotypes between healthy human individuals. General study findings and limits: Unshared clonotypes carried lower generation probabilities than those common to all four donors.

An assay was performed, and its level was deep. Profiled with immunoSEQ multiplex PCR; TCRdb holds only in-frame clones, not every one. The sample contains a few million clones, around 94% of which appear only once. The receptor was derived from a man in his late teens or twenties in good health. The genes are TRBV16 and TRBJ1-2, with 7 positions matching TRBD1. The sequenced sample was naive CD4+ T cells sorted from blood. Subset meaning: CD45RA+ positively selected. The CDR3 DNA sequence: TGTGCCAGCAGCCCACACTATGGACAGGTCGATGGCTACACCTTC. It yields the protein CASSPHYGQVDGYTF.